This T cell receptor (beta chain) was captured in a study of blood T cell repertoires in COVID-19. Overall study context: PBMCs, B-cell-depleted T cells, or T cells were the source of the cDNA or gDNA that made up the material.

The method was immunoSEQ multiplex PCR; TCRdb's version includes in-frame clones alone and lacks a portion of them. The data contain some 290,000 clones, about 86% of them singletons. The J segment lost 2 bases and the V segment lost 5 bases, leaving 8 bases of the junction unmatched. The length of the CDR3 is 16 residues. Germline assignment: CDR1 MNHNY and CDR2 SVGAGI (reference sequence). J is TRBJ1-5 and V is TRBV6-6; 8 nucleotides match TRBD1. The receptor was isolated from a woman aged 55 to 70 with active or convalescent COVID-19. The sample comprised peripheral blood. CDR3 in DNA: TGTGCCAGCAGTCCACAGCCCAGGGGGCGCAATCAGCCCCAGCATTTT. Its translation is CASSPQPRGRNQPQHF.